Presented here are 28 T cell receptor beta chains from one specimen sequenced in a study of OX40 agonist ivuxolimab in advanced cancers. TCRdb's table, derived via immunoSEQ multiplex PCR, lists solely in-frame clones and lacks some. The table has about 60,000 clones, roughly 84% seen once. The material sequenced was CD4+ or CD8+ T cells sorted from blood, taken in a trial of the OX40 agonist ivuxolimab. Source of these receptors: an adult with an advanced solid tumor such as melanoma, head and neck, liver or kidney cancer.

The gene calls are TRBV7-8 and TRBJ2-5, with D perhaps TRBD2 (7 bases). The J call may be incorrect, as the DNA end agrees better with TRBJ2-7. The germline CDR1 and CDR2 sequences are SGHVS and FQNEAQ. This CDR3 region has 14 residues. Written as DNA, the CDR3 is TGTGCCAGCAGCATGGGGGGGCCGCTCTACGAGCAGTACTTC. It is translated as CASSMGGPLYEQYF.

This chain links TRBV14 with TRBJ2-3, with 8 bases matching TRBD2. The germline CDR1 and CDR2 sequences are SGHDN and FVKESK. V lost 4 bases to trimming and J lost 5 bases; unmatched junction nucleotides: 5. This CDR3 contains 14 residues. The CDR3 DNA reads TGTGCCAGCAGCCCCGGGGGGGGCGGAGATACGCAGTATTTT. The encoded protein is CASSPGGGGDTQYF.

The chain recombines TRBV6-5 with TRBJ1-1; TRBD1 agrees at 9 bases. In germline, CDR1 is MNHEY, CDR2 SVGAGI. V shed 10 bases, J shed 8 bases, and the junction held 14 bases outside the gene matches. This CDR3 has 14 amino acids. This CDR3 reads CATQPGQGREEAFF. DNA of the CDR3: TGTGCCACCCAACCAGGACAGGGGAGGGAGGAAGCTTTCTTT.

CDR3 DNA: TGCAGCGAATACAGGGGTATGAACACTGAAGCTTTCTTT. Protein sequence: CSEYRGMNTEAFF. The gene calls are TRBV29-1 and TRBJ1-1; 7 bases agree with TRBD1. The V gene's germline CDR1 is SQVTM and CDR2 ANQGSEA. The CDR3 has 13 residues. V gave up 7 bases and J gave up 0 bases; unmatched junction bases: 5.

This chain uses TRBV27 with TRBJ2-7; 7 nucleotides align to TRBD2. This CDR3 is built from 14 residues. With 1 base clipped from V and 4 bases from J, the junction kept 4 bases outside the gene matches. Germline V lookup: CDR1 MNHEY, CDR2 SMNVEV (reference sequence). CDR3 nucleotide sequence: TGTGCCAGCAGTTTATATCCAGCGGGGTACGAGCAGTACTTC. Amino acid sequence: CASSLYPAGYEQYF.

The chain uses TRBV10-3 and TRBJ2-4, with D unclear. V gave up 3 bases and J gave up 6 bases, with 15 bases separating them. CDR3 size: 15 residues. Germline V gene sequence: CDR1 ENHRY, CDR2 SYGVKD. The CDR3 DNA reads as TGTGCCATCAGTGAAGGACCGGAAAGAAGAAACATTCAGTACTTC. Translation gives CAISEGPERRNIQYF.

The chain combines TRBV6-5 with TRBJ1-1; D is ambiguous. Germline V CDR1 and CDR2: MNHEY, SVGAGI. This CDR3 region has 14 residues. Trimming took 0 bases from V and 1 from J, leaving 6 bases between them. The CDR3 DNA sequence: TGTGCCAGCAGTTACTCGCGAACGAACACTGAAGCTTTCTTT. This translates into CASSYSRTNTEAFF.

This chain joins TRBV30 and TRBJ1-4; TRBD1 aligns across 7 bases. Germline V gene data show CDR1 as GTSNPN and CDR2 as SVGIG (reference sequence). The ends lost 8 bases at V and 6 bases at J; junction bases unmatched: 6. The CDR3 runs 12 residues. CDR3: CATGQIHEKLFF. DNA of the CDR3: TGTGCCACGGGACAGATTCATGAAAAACTGTTTTTT. The full variable domain, rest sourced from reference TRBV30 and TRBJ1-4, is SQTIHQWPATLVQPVGSPLSLECTVEGTSNPNLYWYRQAAGRGLQLLFYSVGIGQISSEVPQNLSASRPQDRQFILSSKKLLLSDSGFYLCATGQIHEKLFFGSGTQLSVL.

In its sample, this clone was seen once. Written as DNA, the CDR3 is TGTGCCAGCTCACGGGTAGTCCCCTTATCAGAGCAGTTCTTC. Encoded protein: CASSRVVPLSEQFF. This chain joins TRBV18 and TRBJ2-1; no definite D call. Trimming removed 4 bases at V and 10 bases at J, with 17 bases between. CDR1 KGHSH and CDR2 LQKENI come from the germline V gene. The CDR3 has 14 amino acids.

J is TRBJ2-7 and V is TRBV7-9, with D possibly TRBD1 on 6 matching bases. CDR3 length equals 14 residues. Germline values: CDR1 SEHNR, CDR2 FQNEAQ (reference sequence). V lost 5 bases, J lost 4 bases, and 15 bases lay in between. The CDR3 DNA is TGTGCCAGCAGCCCACGGACAGTATCGTACGAGCAGTACTTC. This gives the protein CASSPRTVSYEQYF. Full variable domain (remainder filled in from reference TRBV7-9 and TRBJ2-7): DTGVSQNPRHKITKRGQNVTFRCDPISEHNRLYWYRQTLGQGPEFLTYFQNEAQLEKSRLLSDRFSAERPKGSFSTLEIQRTEQGDSAMYLCASSPRTVSYEQYFGPGTRLTVT.

This chain joins TRBV5-1 and TRBJ1-5; D gene unclear. Trimming left V 4 bases short and J 1 base short, with 9 bases between. This CDR3 region has 14 residues. The germline V gene encodes CDR1 SGHRS and CDR2 YFSETQ. The CDR3 region has the DNA TGCGCCAGCAGCGCGGACGGAAGCAATCAGCCCCAGCATTTT. It is translated as CASSADGSNQPQHF.

The rearrangement uses TRBV15 and TRBJ1-1; 7 bases line up with TRBD1. Germline CDR1 reads LNHNV; CDR2 reads YYDKDF (reference sequence). The CDR3 totals 16 residues. J gave up 1 base and V 0 bases, and 5 bases lay outside the gene matches. The CDR3 region is CATSRDLQGGNTEAFF. The CDR3 coding sequence is TGTGCCACCAGCAGAGATCTCCAGGGGGGGAACACTGAAGCTTTCTTT. Full variable domain (rest looked up from reference TRBV15 and TRBJ1-1): DAMVIQNPRYQVTQFGKPVTLSCSQTLNHNVMYWYQQKSSQAPKLLFHYYDKDFNNEADTPDNFQSRRPNTSFCFLDIRSPGLGDTAMYLCATSRDLQGGNTEAFFGQGTRLTVV.

The chain recombines TRBV14 with TRBJ2-1; 8 bases agree with TRBD2. The CDR3 is made up of 16 amino acids. V trimming: 7 bases; J trimming: 0 bases; junction bases outside the gene matches: 8. Germline values: CDR1 SGHDN, CDR2 FVKESK. The CDR3 region is CASNPTSVDSYNEQFF. In DNA form, the CDR3 reads TGTGCCAGCAACCCGACTAGCGTAGACTCCTACAATGAGCAGTTCTTC. The whole variable domain, remainder taken from reference TRBV14 and TRBJ2-1, is EAGVTQFPSHSVIEKGQTVTLRCDPISGHDNLYWYRRVMGKEIKFLLHFVKESKQDESGMPNNRFLAERTGGTYSTLKVQPAELEDSGVYFCASNPTSVDSYNEQFFGPGTRLTVL.

Concerning this clone itself: Other DNA sequences in this specimen translate into the identical CDR3. The rearrangement uses TRBV28 and TRBJ1-5; D unresolved. Trimming removed 3 bases at V and 5 bases at J, with 8 bases between. The CDR3 totals 13 residues. The germline V gene has CDR1 MDHEN and CDR2 SYDVKM. DNA of the CDR3: TGTGCCAGCAGTTTTTCGGGTCATCAGCCCCAGCATTTT. Its translation: CASSFSGHQPQHF.

The chain uses TRBV6-1 and TRBJ1-3, with a tentative D call TRBD1 (5 bases). From germline, CDR1 is MNHNS and CDR2 SASEGT. This CDR3 comprises 14 residues. V was pared by 3 bases and J by 2 bases, with 8 bases between. The CDR3: CASSDGTAGNTIYF. As DNA, the CDR3 is TGTGCCAGCAGTGACGGGACGGCTGGAAACACCATATATTTT.

V is TRBV19 and J is TRBJ2-6; D gene uncertain. CDR1 LNHDA and CDR2 SQIVND come from the germline V gene (reference sequence). The CDR3 covers 15 residues. Trimming shortened V by 2 bases and J by 0 bases, and 5 bases separated the two germline ends. CDR3 nucleotide sequence: TGTGCCAGTAGTATATTCAGCTCTGGGGCCAACGTCCTGACTTTC. This sequence encodes CASSIFSSGANVLTF.

The chain has TRBV7-2 and TRBJ1-6, with D unclear. V lost 7 bases and J lost 9, with 10 bases in between. Germline assignment: CDR1 SGHTA and CDR2 FQGNSA. This CDR3 is built from 12 residues. CDR3 in DNA: TGTGCCAGCAACGATGGGTTTTCACCCCTCCACTTT. As protein: CASNDGFSPLHF.

The chain has TRBV9 and TRBJ2-3; 9 bases line up with TRBD2. This CDR3 comprises 17 residues. Germline loops: CDR1 SGDLS, CDR2 YYNGEE. Trimming took 2 bases from V and 2 from J; bases not matched to a gene: 9. CDR3 nucleotide sequence: TGTGCCAGCAGCGTCGGGTGGAGCGGGGGGAACACAGATACGCAGTATTTT. Protein sequence: CASSVGWSGGNTDTQYF.

The gene calls are TRBV9 and TRBJ2-5; no firm D call. The CDR3 spans 13 residues. V lost 3 bases and J 2 bases, leaving 8 bases between the germline ends. The germline V gene has CDR1 SGDLS and CDR2 YYNGEE. CDR3 sequence reads: CASSALRQETQYF. CDR3 in DNA: TGTGCCAGCAGCGCCCTCAGACAAGAGACCCAGTACTTC.

J is TRBJ2-7 and V is TRBV4-1; no clear D. V was shortened by 1 base and J by 1 base, with 11 bases between the two germline ends. The V gene's germline CDR1 is MGHRA and CDR2 YSYEKL. The CDR3 extends over 15 amino acids. CDR3 amino acids: CASSQGFTYSYEQYF. CDR3 nucleotide sequence: TGCGCCAGCAGCCAAGGGTTTACCTATTCCTACGAGCAGTACTTC.

The chain is built from TRBV7-9 and TRBJ1-2; D uncertain. This CDR3 region has 13 residues. V was pared by 1 base and J by 0 bases, with 3 bases between. Looked up from germline, CDR1 is SEHNR and CDR2 is FQNEAQ (reference sequence). The CDR3 nucleotides read TGTGCCAGCAGCTTAGGGGCTAACTATGGCTACACCTTC. Amino acid sequence: CASSLGANYGYTF.

The chain has TRBV28 and TRBJ2-7; TRBD2 matches at 11 bases. After removal of 7 bases from V and 1 base from J, the junction contained 6 bases not matched to a gene. Germline assignment: CDR1 MDHEN and CDR2 SYDVKM. The CDR3 is made up of 15 amino acids. For the CDR3, the DNA is TGTGCCAGCACTCGCACTAGCGGGAGTTCCTACGAGCAGTACTTC. Its translation is CASTRTSGSSYEQYF.

The chain recombines TRBV6-5 with TRBJ1-5; D remains ambiguous. With 3 bases removed from V and 4 bases from J, the gap between germline ends came to 7 bases. In germline, CDR1 is MNHEY, CDR2 SVGAGI. CDR3 length: 13 amino acids. The CDR3 coding sequence is TGTGCCAGCAGTTATAACCGAAATCAGCCCCAGCATTTT. As protein: CASSYNRNQPQHF.

This sequence joins TRBV28 and TRBJ2-5; 13 positions match TRBD2. V shed 11 bases and J 4 bases; nucleotides not matched to a gene: 4. This CDR3 is 13 amino acids long. Germline CDR1 is MDHEN and CDR2 is SYDVKM. CDR3 coding DNA: TGTGCCGGGCGGACTAGCGGGAGAGAGACCCAGTACTTC. As protein: CAGRTSGRETQYF.

The chain carries TRBV7-8 and TRBJ2-7; D may match TRBD1 or TRBD2 (6 bases each). Looked up from germline, CDR1 is SGHVS and CDR2 is FQNEAQ. Trimming stripped 5 bases from V and 8 bases from J, with 22 bases between. The CDR3 runs 15 residues. DNA for the CDR3: TGTGCCAGCAGCAGCCAGGGGCTAGCGTCTCCAAAGCAGTACTTC. The encoded protein is CASSSQGLASPKQYF.

The chain recombines TRBV2 with TRBJ1-1; TRBD1 matches 9 bases. The CDR3 loop spans 14 amino acids. V lost 5 bases to trimming and J lost 6 bases; unmatched junction nucleotides: 7. In germline, CDR1 is SNHLY, CDR2 FYNNEI. DNA for the CDR3: TGTGCCAGCAGTCCCGGGACAGGGACCGCTGAAGCTTTCTTT. It encodes CASSPGTGTAEAFF.

The genes are TRBV7-6 and TRBJ1-1; D is uncertain. Germline V gene data show CDR1 as SGHVS and CDR2 as FNYEAQ. The CDR3 length is 15 residues. Trimming removed 5 bases at V and 1 base at J, with 14 bases between. The DNA of the CDR3 is TGTGCCAGCAGCCGGAGCCGCGGAGAGAACACTGAAGCTTTCTTT. Protein product: CASSRSRGENTEAFF.

This chain uses TRBV7-3 with TRBJ1-2; TRBD1 aligns across 7 bases. Trimming at V came to 1 base and at J to 4 bases, leaving 3 bases not matched to a gene. In germline, CDR1 is SGHTA, CDR2 FQGTGA. CDR3 length equals 14 residues. CDR3 bases: TGTGCCAGCAGCTTAATGGCAGGGGGCTATGGCTACACCTTC. Residues: CASSLMAGGYGYTF.